A selection of T cell receptor beta chains follows, all from one sample in a study of OX40 agonist ivuxolimab in advanced cancers. Repertoires were generated with immunoSEQ multiplex PCR, while TCRdb's copy carries only in-frame clones and drops some. The sample includes 30,000 to 40,000 clones, 83% of them seen just once. The sequencing used CD4+ or CD8+ T cells sorted from blood, collected in a trial of the OX40 agonist ivuxolimab. The receptors originated from an adult with an advanced solid tumor such as melanoma, head and neck, liver or kidney cancer. The CDR3 runs from the conserved cysteine through the conserved F or W. D genes are given only for firm matches. Clone size is not always given. Where it is, it says once, few, many or a class for expanded clones.

.	TRBD2	TRBV13	TRBJ2-7	CASSLGTSGSPTFGEQYF	TGTGCCAGCAGCCTTGGGACTAGCGGGAGCCCCACTTTCGGGGAGCAGTACTTC
.	.	TRBV4-1	TRBJ1-3	CASSQAGRSGNTIYF	TGCGCCAGCAGTCAAGCTGGGCGGTCTGGAAACACCATATATTTT
.	.	TRBV6-5	TRBJ2-7	CASSYSRGPYEQYF	TGTGCCAGCAGTTACTCGAGGGGTCCCTACGAGCAGTACTTC
once	.	TRBV5-6	TRBJ1-1	CASSLAEGEAFF	TGTGCCAGCAGCTTGGCCGAGGGTGAAGCTTTCTTT
.	.	TRBV2	TRBJ2-2	CASSEALRASSTGELFF	TGTGCCAGCAGTGAAGCGCTTAGGGCTAGTAGCACCGGGGAGCTGTTTTTT
once	TRBD1	TRBV9	TRBJ1-5	CASSQTGSNQPQHF	TGTGCCAGCAGCCAGACAGGGTCCAATCAGCCCCAGCATTTT
.	TRBD1	TRBV5-1	TRBJ2-7	CASSPTGGHYEQYF	TGCGCCAGCAGCCCCACAGGGGGCCACTACGAGCAGTACTTC
.	.	TRBV7-3	TRBJ1-1	CASSLHEGRTEAFF	TGTGCCAGCAGCTTGCACGAGGGGCGGACTGAAGCTTTCTTT
.	.	TRBV14	TRBJ2-7	CASSQRTVVGEQYF	TGTGCCAGCAGCCAGCGGACCGTAGTTGGCGAGCAGTACTTC
medium-sized	.	TRBV5-4	TRBJ1-6	CASSLVGQDLYNSPLHF	TGTGCCAGCAGCTTGGTTGGTCAGGACCTTTATAATTCACCCCTCCACTTT
.	.	TRBV27	TRBJ1-5	CASRDLAAGNQPQHF	TGTGCCAGCAGGGATCTCGCTGCGGGCAATCAGCCCCAGCATTTT
.	.	TRBV4-3	TRBJ2-7	CASSQETGVPYEQYF	TGCGCCAGCAGCCAAGAGACCGGGGTTCCCTACGAGCAGTACTTC
many	.	TRBV7-6	TRBJ1-2	CASSLAQEGNYGYTF	TGTGCCAGCAGCTTAGCGCAGGAGGGCAACTATGGCTACACCTTC
.	TRBD1	TRBV28	TRBJ1-2	CASSRRQGGWYGYTF	TGTGCCAGCAGCCGTAGACAGGGAGGGTGGTATGGCTACACCTTC
.	.	TRBV5-4	TRBJ2-7	CASSLDPDSYEQYF	TGTGCCAGCAGCTTGGACCCGGACTCCTACGAGCAGTACTTC
.	TRBD1	TRBV2	TRBJ1-3	CASSPPGQEDPNTIYF	TGTGCCAGCAGCCCCCCGGGACAGGAAGACCCAAACACCATATATTTT
.	TRBD1	TRBV7-9	TRBJ2-7	CASSQTGEVYEQYF	TGTGCCAGCAGCCAGACAGGGGAGGTCTACGAGCAGTACTTC
.	TRBD1	TRBV7-9	TRBJ1-2	CASSLEGGQAYGYTF	TGTGCCAGCAGCTTAGAAGGGGGACAGGCCTATGGCTACACCTTC
.	.	TRBV19	TRBJ1-1	CASSSGPRTEAFF	TGTGCCAGTAGTTCGGGACCGAGGACTGAAGCTTTCTTT
once	.	TRBV28	TRBJ1-1	CASSPRGLNTEAFF	TGTGCCAGCAGTCCGAGGGGACTGAACACTGAAGCTTTCTTT
.	TRBD2	TRBV27	TRBJ2-1	CASSFPTTSGRVSSYNEQFF	TGTGCCAGCAGTTTCCCCACAACGAGCGGGAGGGTAAGCTCCTACAATGAGCAGTTCTTC
.	TRBD2	TRBV19	TRBJ2-1	CASSITGGDFYHNEQFF	TGTGCCAGTAGTATTACGGGAGGGGACTTCTATCACAATGAGCAGTTCTTC
.	TRBD2	TRBV6-5	TRBJ2-1	CASSYGLAGPNEQFF	TGTGCCAGCAGTTACGGTCTAGCGGGACCCAATGAGCAGTTCTTC
once	.	TRBV30	TRBJ1-1	CAWRGGLAMNTEAFF	TGTGCCTGGAGGGGGGGGCTAGCGATGAACACTGAAGCTTTCTTT
once	TRBD2	TRBV27	TRBJ2-4	CASSSVLRGGAKNIQYF	TGTGCCAGCAGTTCCGTTTTGCGGGGGGGCGCCAAAAACATTCAGTACTTC
.	.	TRBV19	TRBJ1-1	CASSIEGMNTEAFF	TGTGCCAGTAGTATAGAGGGGATGAACACTGAAGCTTTCTTT
.	.	TRBV7-9	TRBJ2-1	CASSLYSRIEQFF	TGTGCCAGCAGCTTATATTCGAGGATTGAGCAGTTCTTC
.	TRBD1	TRBV4-1	TRBJ2-7	CASSPRTGVWLEQYF	TGCGCCAGCAGCCCGAGGACAGGGGTATGGCTCGAGCAGTACTTC
.	.	TRBV20-1	TRBJ2-7	CSASETYEQYF	TGCAGTGCTTCTGAAACCTACGAGCAGTACTTC
.	.	TRBV27	TRBJ1-1	CASSPLRAYHGKGTEAFF	TGTGCCAGCAGTCCATTGCGGGCCTATCACGGGAAGGGCACTGAAGCTTTCTTT
.	TRBD1	TRBV9	TRBJ2-3	CASGTGNTDTQYF	TGTGCCTCCGGGACAGGCAACACAGATACGCAGTATTTT
few	.	TRBV7-9	TRBJ2-7	CASSSPQGRYYEQYF	TGTGCCAGCAGCTCTCCGCAGGGGAGATACTACGAGCAGTACTTC
.	TRBD1	TRBV5-1	TRBJ1-2	CASGHRGPRDYGYTF	TGCGCCAGCGGACACAGGGGCCCCAGGGACTATGGCTACACCTTC
once	.	TRBV28	TRBJ2-7	CASSSPGTPGYEQYF	TGTGCCAGCAGTTCTCCAGGGACACCTGGCTACGAGCAGTACTTC
.	TRBD1	TRBV14	TRBJ1-4	CASSLQGTNNEKLFF	TGTGCCAGCAGCTTACAGGGGACAAATAATGAAAAACTGTTTTTT
few	TRBD2	TRBV27	TRBJ2-1	CASSPGGSYNEQFF	TGTGCCAGCAGTCCGGGAGGTTCTTACAATGAGCAGTTCTTC
.	.	TRBV27	TRBJ1-1	CASSPMGNTEAFF	TGTGCCAGCAGTCCCATGGGGAACACTGAAGCTTTCTTT
.	.	TRBV4-1	TRBJ2-7	CASSQSPLSSYEQYF	TGCGCCAGCAGCCAATCCCCACTGAGCTCCTACGAGCAGTACTTC
once	.	TRBV2	TRBJ2-1	CASSQRDSYSYNEQFF	TGTGCCAGCAGTCAACGGGACTCCTATTCCTACAATGAGCAGTTCTTC
once	TRBD2	TRBV7-9	TRBJ2-2	CASRFPGLARGGELFF	TGTGCCAGCAGGTTCCCGGGACTAGCGAGAGGAGGGGAGCTGTTTTTT
.	TRBD2	TRBV28	TRBJ2-1	CASSLWGLAENNEQFF	TGTGCCAGCAGTTTATGGGGACTAGCGGAAAACAATGAGCAGTTCTTC
.	.	TRBV7-6	TRBJ2-3	CASSLDKSDTQYF	TGTGCCAGCAGCTTAGATAAGTCAGATACGCAGTATTTT
.	TRBD1	TRBV5-1	TRBJ1-1	CASSLGQGATEAFF	TGCGCCAGCAGCTTGGGACAGGGGGCAACTGAAGCTTTCTTT
.	TRBD1	TRBV27	TRBJ2-7	CASSPETGGLNYEQYF	TGTGCCAGCAGTCCGGAAACAGGGGGTCTCAACTACGAGCAGTACTTC
.	.	TRBV7-9	TRBJ1-3	CASSWAGVPGNTIYF	TGTGCCAGCAGCTGGGCAGGAGTACCTGGAAACACCATATATTTT
.	.	TRBV4-3	TRBJ1-5	CASSQEQDTNQPQHF	TGCGCCAGCAGCCAAGAACAGGACACTAATCAGCCCCAGCATTTT
.	.	TRBV20-1	TRBJ2-1	CSARWGGEQFF	TGCAGTGCTAGGTGGGGGGGCGAGCAGTTCTTC
.	TRBD2	TRBV9	TRBJ2-1	CASSVGRLAAKPRASNNEQFF	TGTGCCAGCAGCGTAGGTAGACTAGCGGCTAAACCTAGGGCATCTAACAATGAGCAGTTCTTC
.	.	TRBV6-5	TRBJ2-1	CASSYGGGPSHEQFF	TGTGCCAGCAGTTACGGGGGAGGCCCGTCACATGAGCAGTTCTTC
once	.	TRBV4-1	TRBJ2-7	CASSQDEGGDYEQYF	TGCGCCAGCAGCCAAGACGAGGGCGGCGACTACGAGCAGTACTTC
once	TRBD2	TRBV9	TRBJ2-7	CASSVGAGGHEQYF	TGTGCCAGCAGCGTTGGAGCGGGGGGCCACGAGCAGTACTTC
.	.	TRBV5-1	TRBJ2-7	CASSLVTGLHEQYF	TGCGCCAGCAGCTTGGTCACAGGGCTCCACGAGCAGTACTTC